This T cell receptor (beta chain) came from a study of graft-versus-host responses after intestinal transplantation. About this clone: The antigen is undetermined.

Germline CDR1 is MDHEN and CDR2 is SYDVKM. V dropped 7 bases and J dropped 6; count of bases not matched to a gene: 14. This CDR3 contains 17 residues. The assay was immunoSEQ multiplex PCR, and TCRdb's table has in-frame clones only and misses some. The table lists tens of thousands of clones, roughly 93% of them singletons. This TCR came from a human donor who was the organ donor for an intestinal transplant. The specimen was unstimulated CD8+ T cells sorted from spleen or lymph node cells, collected before transplant. The chain joins TRBV28 to TRBJ2-3; 12 nucleotides match TRBD2. CDR3 loop: CASTTSTSGSWTDTQYF. The CDR3 nucleotides read TGTGCCAGCACTACTTCGACTAGCGGGAGTTGGACCGATACGCAGTATTTT.